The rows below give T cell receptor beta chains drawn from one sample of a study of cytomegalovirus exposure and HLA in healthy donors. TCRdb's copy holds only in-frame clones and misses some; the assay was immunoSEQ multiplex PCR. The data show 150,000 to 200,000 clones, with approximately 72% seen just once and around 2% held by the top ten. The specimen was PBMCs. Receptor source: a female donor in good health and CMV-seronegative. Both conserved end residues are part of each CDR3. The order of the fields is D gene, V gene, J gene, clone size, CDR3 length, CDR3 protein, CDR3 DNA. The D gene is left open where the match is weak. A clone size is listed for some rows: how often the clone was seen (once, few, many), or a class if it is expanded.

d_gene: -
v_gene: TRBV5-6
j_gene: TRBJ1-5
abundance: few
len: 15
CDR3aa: CASSLLVRGNQPQHF
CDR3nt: TGTGCCAGCAGCTTGTTGGTCAGGGGCAATCAGCCCCAGCATTTT

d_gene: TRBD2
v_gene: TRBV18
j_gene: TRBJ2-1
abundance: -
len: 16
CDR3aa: CASSPPTGGSYNEQFF
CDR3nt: TGTGCCAGCTCACCACCTACGGGAGGATCCTACAATGAGCAGTTCTTC

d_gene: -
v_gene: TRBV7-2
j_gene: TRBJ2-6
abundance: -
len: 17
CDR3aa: CASSPWAGAAGANVLTF
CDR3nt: TGTGCCAGCAGCCCCTGGGCGGGGGCGGCGGGGGCCAACGTCCTGACTTTC

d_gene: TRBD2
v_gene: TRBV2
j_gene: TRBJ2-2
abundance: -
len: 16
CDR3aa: CASTPRLTSAGGELFF
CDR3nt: TGTGCCAGCACCCCCCGGTTGACTAGCGCGGGCGGGGAGCTGTTTTTT

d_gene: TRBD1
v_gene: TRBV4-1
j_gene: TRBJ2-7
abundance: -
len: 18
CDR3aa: CASSQDLIPGQGVYGQYF
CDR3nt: TGCGCCAGCAGCCAAGATCTCATACCGGGACAGGGGGTGTATGGGCAGTACTTC

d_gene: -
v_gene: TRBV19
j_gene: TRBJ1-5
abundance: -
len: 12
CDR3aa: CASSLLNQPQHF
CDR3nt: TGTGCCAGTAGTCTCTTAAATCAGCCCCAGCATTTT

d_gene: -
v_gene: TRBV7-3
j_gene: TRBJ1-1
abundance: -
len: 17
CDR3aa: CASSLTSLAGRNTEAFF
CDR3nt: TGTGCCAGCAGCTTAACGTCATTGGCGGGGCGAAACACTGAAGCTTTCTTT

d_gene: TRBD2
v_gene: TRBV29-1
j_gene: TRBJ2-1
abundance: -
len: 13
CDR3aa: CSVWTSGSNEQFF
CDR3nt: TGCAGCGTGTGGACTAGCGGGAGTAATGAGCAGTTCTTC

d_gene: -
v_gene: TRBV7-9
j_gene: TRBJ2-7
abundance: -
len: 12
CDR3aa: CASSLREGEQYF
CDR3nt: TGTGCCAGCAGCCTCAGGGAAGGGGAGCAGTACTTC

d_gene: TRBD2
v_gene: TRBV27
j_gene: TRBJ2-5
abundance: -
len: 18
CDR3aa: CASRSLLRDGGAPETQYF
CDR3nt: TGTGCCAGCAGATCTCTATTAAGGGACGGGGGGGCCCCAGAGACCCAGTACTTC

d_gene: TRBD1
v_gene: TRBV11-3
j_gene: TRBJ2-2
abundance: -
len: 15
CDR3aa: CASSLGTGRTGELFF
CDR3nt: TGTGCCAGCAGCCTCGGGACAGGGAGGACCGGGGAGCTGTTTTTT

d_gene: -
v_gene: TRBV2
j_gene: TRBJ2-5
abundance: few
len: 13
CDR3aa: CASHLTPQETQYF
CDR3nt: TGTGCCAGCCACCTAACCCCACAAGAGACCCAGTACTTC

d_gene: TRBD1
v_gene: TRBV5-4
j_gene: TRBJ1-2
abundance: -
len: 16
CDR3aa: CASSLGGTGEGYGYTF
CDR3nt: TGTGCCAGCAGCTTGGGAGGGACAGGGGAAGGCTATGGCTACACCTTC

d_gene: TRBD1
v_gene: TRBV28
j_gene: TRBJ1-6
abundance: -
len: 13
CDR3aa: CASTGTGYSPLHF
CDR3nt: TGTGCCAGCACAGGGACAGGGTATTCACCCCTCCACTTT

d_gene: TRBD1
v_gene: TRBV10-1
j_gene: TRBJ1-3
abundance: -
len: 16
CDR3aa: CAGPGTAHPSGNTIYF
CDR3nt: TGCGCCGGACCGGGGACAGCTCATCCCTCTGGAAACACCATATATTTT

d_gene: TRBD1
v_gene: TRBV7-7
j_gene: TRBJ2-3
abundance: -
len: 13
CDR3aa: CASSLDRQGMQYF
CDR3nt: TGTGCCAGCAGCTTAGATAGACAGGGTATGCAGTATTTT

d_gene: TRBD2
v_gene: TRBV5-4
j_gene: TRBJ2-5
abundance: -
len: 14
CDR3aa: CASSPAGGQETQYF
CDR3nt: TGTGCCAGCAGCCCAGCGGGAGGTCAAGAGACCCAGTACTTC

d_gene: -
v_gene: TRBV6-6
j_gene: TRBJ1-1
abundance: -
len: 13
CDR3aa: CASNPRGATEAFF
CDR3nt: TGTGCCAGCAATCCGCGGGGGGCGACTGAAGCTTTCTTT

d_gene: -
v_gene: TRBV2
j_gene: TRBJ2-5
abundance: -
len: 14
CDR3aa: CASSAWLPQETQYF
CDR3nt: TGTGCCAGCAGTGCCTGGCTGCCCCAAGAGACCCAGTACTTC

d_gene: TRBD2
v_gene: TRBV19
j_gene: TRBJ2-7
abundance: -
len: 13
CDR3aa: CASSVGLASEQYF
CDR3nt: TGTGCCAGTAGTGTGGGACTAGCGAGCGAGCAGTACTTC

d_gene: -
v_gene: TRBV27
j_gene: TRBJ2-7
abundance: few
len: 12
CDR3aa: CASATGSYEQYF
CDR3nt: TGTGCCAGCGCTACAGGGTCCTACGAGCAGTACTTC

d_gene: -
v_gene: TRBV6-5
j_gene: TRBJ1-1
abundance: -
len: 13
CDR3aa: CASSPTQGTEAFF
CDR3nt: TGTGCCAGCAGTCCCACTCAGGGAACTGAAGCTTTCTTT

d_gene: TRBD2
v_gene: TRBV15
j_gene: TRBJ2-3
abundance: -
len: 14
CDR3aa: CATSRGGKGVSQYF
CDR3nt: TGTGCCACCAGCCGCGGGGGGAAGGGGGTATCGCAGTATTTT

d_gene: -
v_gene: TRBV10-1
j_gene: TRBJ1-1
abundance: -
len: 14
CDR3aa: CASSLAGMNTEAFF
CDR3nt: TGCGCCAGCAGCCTCGCAGGCATGAACACTGAAGCTTTCTTT

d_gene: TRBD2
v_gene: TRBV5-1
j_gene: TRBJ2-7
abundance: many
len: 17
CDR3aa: CASSSLPTSGSVNEQYF
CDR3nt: TGCGCCAGCAGTTCCCTCCCGACTAGCGGGAGCGTTAACGAGCAGTACTTC

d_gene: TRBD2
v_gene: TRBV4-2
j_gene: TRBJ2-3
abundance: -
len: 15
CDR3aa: CASSRGRLADNTQYF
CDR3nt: TGTGCCAGCAGCCGGGGTCGACTAGCGGATAATACGCAGTATTTT

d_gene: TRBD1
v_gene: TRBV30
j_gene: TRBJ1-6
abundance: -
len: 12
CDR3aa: CAWGTGNSPLHF
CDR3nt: TGTGCCTGGGGGACAGGTAATTCACCCCTCCACTTT

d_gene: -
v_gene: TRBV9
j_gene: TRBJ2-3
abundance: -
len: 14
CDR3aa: CASSVSPGSDTQYF
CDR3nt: TGTGCCAGCAGCGTATCCCCGGGTTCGGATACGCAGTATTTT

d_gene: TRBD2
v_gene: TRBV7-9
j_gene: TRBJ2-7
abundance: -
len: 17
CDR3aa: CASSLSGLAGGPYEQYF
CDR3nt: TGTGCCAGCAGCTTATCCGGACTAGCGGGGGGGCCCTACGAGCAGTACTTC

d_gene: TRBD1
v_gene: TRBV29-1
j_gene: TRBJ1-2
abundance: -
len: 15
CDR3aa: CSVESPVDRAGGYTF
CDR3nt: TGCAGCGTTGAATCCCCAGTGGACAGGGCGGGTGGCTACACCTTC

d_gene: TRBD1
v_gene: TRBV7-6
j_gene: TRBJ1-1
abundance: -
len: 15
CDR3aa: CASSPPAGGVAEAFF
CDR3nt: TGTGCCAGCAGCCCACCCGCAGGGGGAGTCGCTGAAGCTTTCTTT